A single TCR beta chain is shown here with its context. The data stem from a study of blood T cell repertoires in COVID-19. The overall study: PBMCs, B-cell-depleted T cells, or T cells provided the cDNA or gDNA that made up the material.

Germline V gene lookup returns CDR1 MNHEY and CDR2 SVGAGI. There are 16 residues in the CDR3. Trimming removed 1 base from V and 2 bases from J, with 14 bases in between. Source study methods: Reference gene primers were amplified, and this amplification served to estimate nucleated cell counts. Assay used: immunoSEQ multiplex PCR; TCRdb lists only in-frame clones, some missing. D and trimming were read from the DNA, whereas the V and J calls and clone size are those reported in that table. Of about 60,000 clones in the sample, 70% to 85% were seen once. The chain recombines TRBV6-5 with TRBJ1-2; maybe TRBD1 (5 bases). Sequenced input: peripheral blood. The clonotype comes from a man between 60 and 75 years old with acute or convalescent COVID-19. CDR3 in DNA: TGTGCCAGCAGTTACTTCAGTGGGGGGAGAAACTATGGCTACACCTTC. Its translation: CASSYFSGGRNYGYTF.